The 26 T cell receptor beta chains presented below share a single source sample, sequenced in a study of T cells after yellow fever vaccination. One entry per CDR3 protein results from TCRdb running MiXCR on the 5' RACE reads. This table holds about 180,000 distinct CDR3 sequences, 5.5% to 7.5% found once. The sample was CD4+ T cells sorted from PBMCs, taken on the day of the first yellow fever vaccination. The receptors come from a man between 18 and 29 years old who received the YFV17D yellow fever vaccine.

The table lists this clonotype with many counts. This chain uses TRBV5-1 with TRBJ1-5; D is possibly TRBD1 (5 bases). Between the trimmed V and J ends, which lost 0 bases and 10 bases, there was a span of 20 bases. The CDR3 runs to 16 residues. Germline CDR1 is SGHRS and CDR2 is YFSETQ. CDR3 coding DNA: TGCGCCAGCAGCTTGGGTTTTGGGGACCCGGGGCAACCCCAGCATTTT. It is translated as CASSLGFGDPGQPQHF.

The chain recombines TRBV5-1 with TRBJ2-6, with D tentatively TRBD1 (6 bases). Trimming took 2 bases from V and 1 from J, leaving 10 bases between them. The CDR3 runs to 16 residues. From germline, CDR1 is SGHRS and CDR2 YFSETQ. The DNA for the CDR3 is TGCGCCAGCAGCTTCGGACAGATTTCTGGGGCCAACGTCCTGACTTTC. Translating gives CASSFGQISGANVLTF.

In its sample, this clonotype was seen many times. The chain carries TRBV28 and TRBJ2-7; D perhaps matches TRBD2 (5 bases). V lost 6 bases to trimming and J lost 6 bases, with 18 bases between them. The germline CDR1 and CDR2 sequences are MDHEN and SYDVKM. CDR3 length: 14 residues. The CDR3 sequence is CASRAGGIVGEQYF. The CDR3 DNA reads as TGTGCCAGCAGGGCCGGAGGCATAGTGGGCGAGCAGTACTTC. Together with reference TRBV28 and TRBJ2-7, the CDR3 gives the full variable domain: DVKVTQSSRYLVKRTGEKVFLECVQDMDHENMFWYRQDPGLGLRLIYFSYDVKMKEKGDIPEGYSVSREKKERFSLILESASTNQTSMYLCASRAGGIVGEQYFGPGTRLTVT.

This clonotype was detected ten times or more. The gene calls are TRBV5-1 and TRBJ1-1, with 8 bases fitting TRBD1. This CDR3 spans 18 amino acids. V shed 4 bases and J 4 bases; nucleotides not matched to a gene: 18. Germline V gene data show CDR1 as SGHRS and CDR2 as YFSETQ. The CDR3, as DNA: TGCGCCAGCAGCCACATTTTCAGGACAGGGTTGAAGAGCACTGAAGCTTTCTTT. Translated, it gives CASSHIFRTGLKSTEAFF.

This clonotype was counted between two and nine times. The V and J genes are TRBV7-2 and TRBJ1-2, with D perhaps TRBD1 (6 bases). The CDR3 length is 15 residues. V shed 6 bases and J shed 4 bases, with 18 bases lying between them. Germline-derived CDR1 and CDR2 are SGHTA and FQGNSA. The CDR3 sequence: CASSPTGIDSYGYTF. In DNA form, the CDR3 reads TGTGCCAGCAGTCCCACAGGGATAGATAGCTATGGCTACACCTTC.

This clonotype showed up many times. V gene TRBV7-8 combines with J gene TRBJ2-2, with D uncertain. The CDR3 spans 16 residues. The V end lost 5 bases, the J end lost 1 base, and 14 bases lay between the germline ends. Germline V gene data show CDR1 as SGHVS and CDR2 as FQNEAQ. The chain's CDR3 is CASSPLTDGNTGELFF. In nucleotides, the CDR3 is TGTGCCAGCAGCCCCCTAACCGACGGGAACACCGGGGAGCTGTTTTTT.

Only a few counts were recorded for this clonotype. The rearrangement links TRBV20-1 to TRBJ1-4; no firm D call. V was cut by 3 bases and J by 8 bases, with 16 bases left in between. CDR1 and CDR2 (germline): DFQATT, SNEGSKA (reference sequence). CDR3 length: 14 amino acids. This CDR3 reads CSASGEGVGEKLFF. The CDR3 DNA is TGCAGTGCTAGCGGGGAGGGAGTAGGGGAAAAACTGTTTTTT.

The rearrangement joins TRBV9 to TRBJ2-3, with 10 bases identical to TRBD2. V shed 3 bases, J shed 6 bases, and the junction held 10 bases outside the gene matches. CDR1 is SGDLS, CDR2 YYNGEE, per germline. CDR3 size: 16 residues. CDR3 region: CASSGELAGETDTQYF. Here the CDR3 DNA reads TGTGCCAGCAGCGGAGAGCTAGCGGGGGAGACGGATACGCAGTATTTT.

The DNA of the CDR3 is TGTGCCACCAGTCCCCAGGGCGGCGCCGGGGAGCTGTTTTTT. It is translated as CATSPQGGAGELFF. The V and J genes are TRBV24-1 and TRBJ2-2; weak D call: TRBD1 (5 bases). The V end lost 6 bases, the J end lost 6 bases, and 13 bases lay between the germline ends. Germline V gene sequence: CDR1 KGHDR, CDR2 SFDVKD. The CDR3 totals 14 residues.

This clonotype showed up just a few times. The gene calls are TRBV29-1 and TRBJ2-7; 10 positions agree with TRBD1. CDR3 size: 14 residues. CDR1 is SQVTM, CDR2 ANQGSEA, per germline. The ends lost 7 bases at V and 4 bases at J; junction bases unmatched: 10. The CDR3 nucleotides are TGCAGCGCTACCCGGGGGACAGGGGCGTACGAGCAGTACTTC. Its protein product is CSATRGTGAYEQYF.

This clonotype came up many times. V and J are TRBV5-1 and TRBJ1-2; D remains unclear. Per the germline V gene, CDR1 is SGHRS and CDR2 is YFSETQ. CDR3 size: 14 residues. Deletions cut 1 base from V and 4 bases from J, with 11 bases between. The CDR3 nucleotides are TGCGCCAGCAGCTTGACAGCTTCCCGCTATGGCTACACCTTC. It specifies CASSLTASRYGYTF.

The sample holds many counts of this clonotype. The chain has TRBV20-1 and TRBJ2-7; D call uncertain. V was clipped by 6 bases and J by 3 bases, with 18 bases between them. This CDR3 spans 14 amino acids. Germline values: CDR1 DFQATT, CDR2 SNEGSKA (reference sequence). The CDR3 here is CSAIRPATDYEQYF. In DNA form, the CDR3 reads TGCAGTGCGATCCGCCCGGCCACAGACTACGAGCAGTACTTC.

This clonotype was seen a few times. The chain couples TRBV4-3 to TRBJ1-3; 8 nucleotides line up with TRBD1. This CDR3 has 16 amino acids. CDR1 is LGHNA, CDR2 YSLEER, per germline. Trimming removed 5 bases from V and 3 bases from J; junction bases left unmatched: 9. The CDR3 sequence is CASSKLGTGFGNTIYF. CDR3 coding DNA: TGCGCCAGCAGCAAATTAGGGACAGGCTTTGGAAACACCATATATTTT.

This chain uses TRBV18 with TRBJ2-3; 12 bases match TRBD1. V was pared by 6 bases and J by 6 bases, with 10 bases of the junction left unmatched. CDR3 length equals 16 residues. From germline, CDR1 is KGHSH and CDR2 LQKENI. CDR3 bases: TGTGCCAGCTCTAAAGGGACAGGGGGCGCGGACGATACGCAGTATTTT. This encodes CASSKGTGGADDTQYF. Using reference TRBV18 and TRBJ2-3 for the parts outside the CDR3, the full variable domain is NAGVMQNPRHLVRRRGQEARLRCSPMKGHSHVYWYRQLPEEGLKFMVYLQKENIIDESGMPKERFSAEFPKEGPSILRIQQVVRGDSAAYFCASSKGTGGADDTQYFGPGTRLTVL.

As regards this clonotype: A much larger clone is a single base away; this may be a read error. The V gene is TRBV7-2, the J gene TRBJ2-2, with TRBD2 identical over 7 bases. The CDR3 has 13 amino acids. Germline V gene lookup returns CDR1 SGHTA and CDR2 FQGNSA. Here the CDR3 DNA reads TGTGCCAGCAGCTTAAACGGAGGCGGGGGGCTGTTTTTT. Translated, it gives CASSLNGGGGLFF.

This clonotype occurred once. V is TRBV6-2 or TRBV6-3 and J is TRBJ1-2; 8 bases are shared with TRBD1. CDR3 length: 17 residues. CDR1 and CDR2 (germline): MNHEY, SVGEGT. Germline trimming cut 5 bases from V and 7 bases from J; bases unmatched to any gene: 18. The CDR3 DNA sequence: TGTGCCAGCAGTCGTCCGGGACAGGTGCAACGGACAGGTGGCTACACCTTC. Translating gives CASSRPGQVQRTGGYTF.

Here the CDR3 DNA reads TGTGCCAGCAGCGGTCGGACTAGAAGCTCCTACGAGCAGTACGTC. Residues: CASSGRTRSSYEQYV. This chain links TRBV7-2 with TRBJ2-7, with TRBD2 matching over 7 bases. CDR3 length equals 15 residues. V was pared by 5 bases and J by 0 bases, with 7 bases of the junction left unmatched. Germline V lookup: CDR1 SGHTA, CDR2 FQGNSA.

This clonotype has at least ten counts. The CDR3 sequence: CASGAISGAGEKLFF. The DNA of the CDR3 is TGTGCCAGCGGTGCGATATCAGGGGCGGGGGAAAAACTGTTTTTT. This rearrangement joins TRBV12-3 or TRBV12-4 to TRBJ1-4, with D perhaps TRBD1 (6 bases). V dropped 8 bases and J dropped 8 bases, with 21 bases sitting between them. CDR3 length: 15 amino acids.

This clonotype was detected a few times. The chain joins TRBV18 to TRBJ2-1, with D perhaps matching TRBD1 or TRBD2 (6 bases each). The CDR3 runs to 18 residues. Trimming took 2 bases from V and 6 from J, leaving 23 bases between them. Germline V lookup: CDR1 KGHSH, CDR2 LQKENI. The CDR3 DNA sequence: TGTGCCAGCTCACCAACCGGGGATTCGGGGGCAGGGCGCAATGAGCAGTTCTTC. Its translation is CASSPTGDSGAGRNEQFF.

V gene TRBV5-1 combines with J gene TRBJ2-3; 7 nucleotides align to TRBD1. Germline loops: CDR1 SGHRS, CDR2 YFSETQ. The CDR3 contains 14 residues. V dropped 3 bases and J dropped 0; count of bases not matched to a gene: 1. Here the CDR3 reads CASSWDSSTDTQYF. CDR3 sequence (DNA): TGCGCCAGCAGCTGGGACAGTAGCACAGATACGCAGTATTTT.

There are a few counts of this clonotype. The chain employs TRBV12-3 or TRBV12-4 and TRBJ1-3; possibly TRBD1 for D (5 bases). V was cut by 6 bases and J by 0 bases, with 15 bases left in between. This CDR3 has 16 amino acids. CDR3 region: CASRETSGHSGNTIYF. CDR3 DNA: TGTGCCAGCAGGGAGACTTCAGGGCACTCTGGAAACACCATATATTTT.

This clonotype was counted only a few times. The J gene is TRBJ2-1, the V gene TRBV28, with TRBD2 identical over 7 bases. V lost 6 bases, J lost 6 bases, and 17 bases stayed unmatched. From germline, CDR1 is MDHEN and CDR2 SYDVKM. The CDR3 totals 17 residues. The CDR3 DNA is TGTGCCAGCAGCTGGGGTCGTGGCGGGGGTCGTCCCAATGAGCAGTTCTTC. Residues: CASSWGRGGGRPNEQFF.

This clonotype was seen at least ten times. This chain connects TRBV6-2 or TRBV6-3 to TRBJ2-2; the match to TRBD2 covers 8 bases. The CDR3 length is 13 residues. Trimming at V came to 8 bases and at J to 5 bases, leaving 4 bases not matched to a gene. Germline V gives CDR1 MNHEY, CDR2 SVGEGT. The CDR3 region is CASWTSLTGELFF. The CDR3 DNA sequence: TGTGCCAGCTGGACTAGCTTAACCGGGGAGCTGTTTTTT.

This clonotype was seen more than once but under ten times. The chain is built from TRBV19 and TRBJ2-1; TRBD2 matches 8 bases. Germline V lookup: CDR1 LNHDA, CDR2 SQIVND (reference sequence). The CDR3 consists of 14 residues. V was clipped by 3 bases and J by 16 bases; unmatched bases: 14. Here the CDR3 DNA reads TGTGCCAGTAGTATGTCGTCGGGGGGGCTAGTCGCATTCTTC. Protein product: CASSMSSGGLVAFF. Supplemented by reference TRBV19 and TRBJ2-1, the full variable domain reads DGGITQSPKYLFRKEGQNVTLSCEQNLNHDAMYWYRQDPGQGLRLIYYSQIVNDFQKGDIAEGYSVSREKKESFPLTVTSAQKNPTAFYLCASSMSSGGLVAFFGPGTRLTVL.

This clonotype showed up many times. The CDR3 coding sequence is TGTGCCAGCAGCTGGGTGGACCAAGGGGAGCAGTACTTC. Encoded protein: CASSWVDQGEQYF. The J gene is TRBJ2-7, the V gene TRBV5-4; D not certain. Trimming shortened V by 3 bases and J by 7 bases, and 14 bases separated the two germline ends. The CDR3 contains 13 residues. Germline V gene sequence: CDR1 SGHNT, CDR2 YYREEE (reference sequence).

The table lists this clonotype with many counts. This chain connects TRBV2 to TRBJ2-7; D perhaps matches TRBD1 (5 bases). The V end lost 6 bases, the J end lost 6 bases, and 18 bases lay between the germline ends. The CDR3 runs to 14 residues. The germline gives CDR1 SNHLY, CDR2 FYNNEI. The CDR3 nucleotides are TGTGCCAGCAGGGGGTACGACAGCGCGGTCGAGCAGTACTTC. This gives the protein CASRGYDSAVEQYF.